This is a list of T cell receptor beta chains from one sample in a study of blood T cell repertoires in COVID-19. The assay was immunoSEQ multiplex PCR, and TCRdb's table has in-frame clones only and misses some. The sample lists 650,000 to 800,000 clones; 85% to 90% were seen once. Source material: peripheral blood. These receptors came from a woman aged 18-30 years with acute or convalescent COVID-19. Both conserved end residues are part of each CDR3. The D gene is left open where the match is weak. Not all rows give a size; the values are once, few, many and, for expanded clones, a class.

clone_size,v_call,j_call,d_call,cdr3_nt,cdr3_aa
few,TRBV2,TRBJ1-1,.,TGTGCCAGCTGGGACACGGGACGGAACACTGAAGCTTTCTTT,CASWDTGRNTEAFF
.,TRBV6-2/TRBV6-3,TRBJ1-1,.,TGTGCCAGCAGTTACGTCCAGGGGAAGAACACTGAAGCTTTCTTT,CASSYVQGKNTEAFF
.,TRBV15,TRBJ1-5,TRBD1,TGTGCCACCAGCAGAGATCGAGGACAGGGATTTCCCCAGCATTTT,CATSRDRGQGFPQHF
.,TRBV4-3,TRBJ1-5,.,TGCGCCAGCAGCCAATATTTGAGCACCATTAGCAATCAGCCCCAGCATTTT,CASSQYLSTISNQPQHF
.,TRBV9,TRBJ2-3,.,TGTGCCAGCAGCACCAAAGACTCCTTTCTCACAGATACGCAGTATTTT,CASSTKDSFLTDTQYF
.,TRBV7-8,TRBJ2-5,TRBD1,TGTGCCAGCAGCGCCACCTGGGACAGGGGGCGAAATTGGGAGACCCAGTACTTC,CASSATWDRGRNWETQYF
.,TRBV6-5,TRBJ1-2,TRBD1,TGTGCCAGCATAGTGAACATCGGGACAGTAGGAGGCTACACCTTC,CASIVNIGTVGGYTF
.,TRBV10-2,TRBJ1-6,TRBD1,TGCGCCAGCAGCCCGGGACAGGGGATTTCACCCCTCCACTTT,CASSPGQGISPLHF
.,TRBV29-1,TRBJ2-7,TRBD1,TGCAGCGTGCGCGGGACAGGGGGACCAAAGAGCTCCTACGAGCAGTACTTC,CSVRGTGGPKSSYEQYF
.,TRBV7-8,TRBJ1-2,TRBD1,TGTGCCAGCAGCCCCGGACAGGGGGCTAACTATGGCTACACCTTC,CASSPGQGANYGYTF
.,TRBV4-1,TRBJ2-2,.,TGCGCCAGCAGCCCCCTGGGGCAAGCGAACACCGGGGAGCTGTTTTTT,CASSPLGQANTGELFF
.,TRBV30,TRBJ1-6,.,TGTGCCTGGAGGGGCAGGGGTGATCCACCCCTCCACTTT,CAWRGRGDPPLHF
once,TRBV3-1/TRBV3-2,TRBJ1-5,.,TGTGCCAGCAGCCGACAGGGCAATCAGCCCCAGCATTTT,CASSRQGNQPQHF
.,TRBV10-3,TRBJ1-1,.,TGTGCCATCAGTGAGTCGGATGGAGTCAACACTGAAGCTTTCTTT,CAISESDGVNTEAFF
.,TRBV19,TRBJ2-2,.,TGTGCCAGTAGTCCTGACACCGGGGAGCTGTTTTTT,CASSPDTGELFF
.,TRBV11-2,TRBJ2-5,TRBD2,TGTGCCAGCAGCTTAGTGAGACTAGCCTACGAGACCCAGTACTTC,CASSLVRLAYETQYF
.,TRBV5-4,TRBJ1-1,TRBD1,TGTGCCAGCAGCCCCAGGGGGCGACCTGAAGCTTTCTTT,CASSPRGRPEAFF
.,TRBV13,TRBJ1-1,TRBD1,TGTGCCACAAAGCTGGACAGGGGGCGTTTTATGAACACTGAAGCTTTCTTT,CATKLDRGRFMNTEAFF
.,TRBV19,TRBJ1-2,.,TGTGCCAGTAGTACTGCTTGGGGGGGCTATGGCTACACCTTC,CASSTAWGGYGYTF
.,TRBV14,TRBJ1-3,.,TGTGCCAGCAGCCATCGGGGGAGAAACACCATATATTTT,CASSHRGRNTIYF
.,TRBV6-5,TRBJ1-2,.,TGTGCCAGCAGTCCGGGAGCATGGGATGGCTACACCTTC,CASSPGAWDGYTF
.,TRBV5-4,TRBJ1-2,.,TGTGCCAGCAGTTACCACGGTGAGGCACGGGAAGGCTACACCTTC,CASSYHGEAREGYTF
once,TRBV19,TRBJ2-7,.,TGTGCCAGTAGTATTTCAGGGGGACTCTACGAGCAGTACTTC,CASSISGGLYEQYF
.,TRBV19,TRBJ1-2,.,TGTGCCAGTAGTATACGCCAGGGAAACTATGGCTACACCTTC,CASSIRQGNYGYTF
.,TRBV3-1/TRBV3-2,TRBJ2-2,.,TGTGCCAGCAGCCAAGATGGCCGTAAACCGACTTACACCGGGGAGCTGTTTTTT,CASSQDGRKPTYTGELFF
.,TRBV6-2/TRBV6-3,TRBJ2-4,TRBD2,TGTGCCAGCAGTTACGAGGTTCTGGGGGGGAACATTCAGTACTTC,CASSYEVLGGNIQYF